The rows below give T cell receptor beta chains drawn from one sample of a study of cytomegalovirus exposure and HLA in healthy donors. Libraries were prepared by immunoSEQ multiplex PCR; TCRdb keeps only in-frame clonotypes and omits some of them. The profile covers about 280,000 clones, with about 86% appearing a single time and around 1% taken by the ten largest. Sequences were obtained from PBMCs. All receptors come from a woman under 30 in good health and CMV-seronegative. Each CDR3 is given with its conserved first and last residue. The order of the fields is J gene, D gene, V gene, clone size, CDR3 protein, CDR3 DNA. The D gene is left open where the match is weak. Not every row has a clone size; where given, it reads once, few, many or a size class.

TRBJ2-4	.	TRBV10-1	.	CASSESRGPKNIQYF	TGCGCCAGCAGTGAGTCGCGAGGGCCCAAAAACATTCAGTACTTC
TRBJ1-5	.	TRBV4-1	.	CASSQEVGVRNQPQHF	TGCGCCAGCAGCCAAGAAGTCGGGGTACGCAATCAGCCCCAGCATTTT
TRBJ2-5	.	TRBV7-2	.	CASSLTRPGEETQYF	TGTGCCAGCAGCTTGACTAGGCCGGGAGAAGAGACCCAGTACTTC
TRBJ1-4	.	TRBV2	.	CASSEATELDEKLFF	TGTGCCAGCAGTGAAGCGACGGAGTTAGATGAAAAACTGTTTTTT
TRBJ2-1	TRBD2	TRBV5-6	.	CASSSGTRMNEQFF	TGTGCCAGCAGCTCCGGGACTAGGATGAATGAGCAGTTCTTC
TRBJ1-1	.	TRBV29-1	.	CSAAPSGGMNTEAFF	TGCAGCGCAGCACCCTCGGGAGGGATGAACACTGAAGCTTTCTTT
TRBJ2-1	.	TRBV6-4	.	CASSDSAGVSYNEQFF	TGTGCCAGCAGTGACTCCGCCGGGGTAAGCTACAATGAGCAGTTCTTC
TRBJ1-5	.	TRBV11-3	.	CASSLAGGNQPQHF	TGTGCCAGCAGCTTAGCAGGGGGCAATCAGCCCCAGCATTTT
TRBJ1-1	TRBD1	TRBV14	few	CASLRTGGTEAFF	TGTGCCAGCTTGCGGACAGGGGGAACTGAAGCTTTCTTT
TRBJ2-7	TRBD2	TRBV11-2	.	CASSLMAGVVSEQYF	TGTGCCAGCAGCTTAATGGCGGGGGTGGTATCCGAGCAGTACTTC
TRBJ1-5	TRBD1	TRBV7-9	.	CASSSGGLGNQPQHF	TGTGCCAGCAGCTCAGGGGGCTTGGGCAATCAGCCCCAGCATTTT
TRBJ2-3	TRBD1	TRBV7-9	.	CASSLARGGVDTDTQYF	TGTGCCAGCAGCTTAGCGAGAGGGGGCGTCGACACAGATACGCAGTATTTT
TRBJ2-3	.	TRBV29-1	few	CSVSQADTQYF	TGCAGCGTTAGCCAAGCAGATACGCAGTATTTT
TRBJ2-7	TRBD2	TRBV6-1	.	CASSGPPGLAALSYEQYF	TGTGCCAGCAGTGGACCCCCGGGACTAGCGGCTCTCTCCTACGAGCAGTACTTC
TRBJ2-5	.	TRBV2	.	CASSENEEASDQETQYF	TGTGCCAGCAGTGAAAATGAGGAGGCGTCTGATCAAGAGACCCAGTACTTC
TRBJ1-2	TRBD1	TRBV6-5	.	CASSRGTAPYGYTF	TGTGCCAGCAGCCGCGGGACAGCCCCCTATGGCTACACCTTC
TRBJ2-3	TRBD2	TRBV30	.	CAWSVRRTSGSTDTQYF	TGTGCCTGGAGTGTAAGGCGAACTAGCGGTAGCACAGATACGCAGTATTTT
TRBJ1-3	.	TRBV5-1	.	CASSQGHPLRAGNTIYF	TGCGCCAGCAGCCAGGGACATCCATTAAGGGCTGGAAACACCATATATTTT
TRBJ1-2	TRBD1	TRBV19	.	CASSPGTGPYGYTF	TGTGCCAGTAGTCCCGGGACAGGGCCCTATGGCTACACCTTC
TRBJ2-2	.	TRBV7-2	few	CASSLDGRGPNTGELFF	TGTGCCAGCAGCTTAGATGGGCGGGGACCGAACACCGGGGAGCTGTTTTTT
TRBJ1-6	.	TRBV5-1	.	CASSPNFGESSPLHF	TGCGCCAGCAGCCCCAACTTCGGGGAGTCCTCACCCCTCCACTTT
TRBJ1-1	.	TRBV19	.	CASVLNTEAFF	TGTGCCAGCGTCCTGAACACTGAAGCTTTCTTT
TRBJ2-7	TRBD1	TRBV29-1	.	CSVLRGRGQYF	TGCAGCGTCCTCAGGGGGCGCGGGCAGTACTTC
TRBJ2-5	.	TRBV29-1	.	CSVDRSGTRGETQYF	TGCAGCGTTGATCGATCGGGAACTCGGGGTGAGACCCAGTACTTC
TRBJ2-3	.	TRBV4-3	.	CASSSAGADTQYF	TGCGCCAGCAGCTCAGCGGGTGCAGATACGCAGTATTTT
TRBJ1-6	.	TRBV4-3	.	CASSPTGGFNSPLHF	TGCGCCAGCAGCCCCACCGGGGGGTTCAATTCACCCCTCCACTTT
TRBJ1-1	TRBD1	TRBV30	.	CACINQGEAVNTEAFF	TGTGCCTGCATTAACCAGGGGGAGGCGGTGAACACTGAAGCTTTCTTT
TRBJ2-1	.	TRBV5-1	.	CASSPSGTATYNEQFF	TGCGCCAGCAGCCCCTCCGGGACTGCCACCTACAATGAGCAGTTCTTC
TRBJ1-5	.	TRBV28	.	CASRPRSGGDQPQHF	TGTGCCAGCAGACCCCGGTCGGGGGGCGATCAGCCCCAGCATTTT
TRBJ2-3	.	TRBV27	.	CASSPLGGPTDTQYF	TGTGCCAGCAGTCCCCTGGGGGGGCCAACCGATACGCAGTATTTT
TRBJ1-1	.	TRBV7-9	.	CASSLGYRETEAFF	TGTGCCAGCAGCTTGGGTTACAGGGAGACTGAAGCTTTCTTT
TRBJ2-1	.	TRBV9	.	CASSVAHGVIGNREEREFF	TGTGCCAGCAGCGTAGCCCACGGAGTGATTGGGAACAGGGAAGAACGGGAGTTCTTC
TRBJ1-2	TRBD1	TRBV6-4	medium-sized	CASSDRLTGGDGYTF	TGTGCCAGCAGTGACCGTCTGACAGGGGGCGACGGCTACACCTTC
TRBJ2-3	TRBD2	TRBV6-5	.	CASSSRLAGGPDTQYF	TGTGCCAGCAGTTCGCGACTAGCGGGGGGGCCGGATACGCAGTATTTT
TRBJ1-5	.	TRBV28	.	CASSPTVGPLNQPQHF	TGTGCCAGCAGCCCGACAGTGGGGCCCCTCAATCAGCCCCAGCATTTT
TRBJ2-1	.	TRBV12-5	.	CASGSTVEQFF	TGTGCTAGTGGTTCAACAGTTGAGCAGTTCTTC
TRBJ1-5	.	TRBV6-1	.	CASIGGPNQPQHF	TGTGCCAGCATCGGGGGGCCCAATCAGCCCCAGCATTTT
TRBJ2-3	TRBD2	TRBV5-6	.	CASTHPTSGGTGTQYF	TGTGCCAGCACCCACCCGACTAGCGGGGGGACCGGTACGCAGTATTTT
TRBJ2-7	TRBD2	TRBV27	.	CASSLSLAGTTYEQYF	TGTGCCAGCAGTTTAAGCTTAGCGGGGACAACCTACGAGCAGTACTTC
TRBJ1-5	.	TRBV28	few	CASSRGLMPQHF	TGTGCCAGCAGTCGGGGATTGATGCCCCAGCATTTT
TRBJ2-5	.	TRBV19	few	CASSTYLEMETQYF	TGTGCCAGTAGTACTTACCTCGAGATGGAGACCCAGTACTTC
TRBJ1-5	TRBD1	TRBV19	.	CASSIIGAGGNQPQHF	TGTGCCAGTAGTATCATTGGGGCAGGGGGGAATCAGCCCCAGCATTTT